This is a list of T cell receptor beta chains from one sample in a study of regulatory T cells in long-lasting Graves disease. MiXCR, applied by TCRdb to the multiplex PCR reads, yields one record per CDR3 protein. The repertoire holds approximately 480,000 distinct CDR3 sequences, with roughly 15% as singletons. These data are also associated with another study on T cells in Graves' hyperthyroidism and ophthalmopathy.

This material consisted of peripheral blood mononuclear cells (PBMCs), taken at new diagnosis, from a patient treated with antithyroid drugs. Receptors were obtained from a middle-aged man with Graves disease. CDR3s leave out the opening cysteine and the closing phenylalanine or tryptophan. Size is omitted from some rows. Given values are once, few, many or a class for expanded clones.

clone_size v_call cdr3_aa
few TRBV15 ATSRDQGYSGRRWTKDEQY
NA TRBV12-5 ASGPGFSYEQY
NA TRBV10-3 AIESAGESGELF
NA TRBV24-1 ATSDPRLAGGPKAYNEQF
NA TRBV5-1 ASSSRQGVPMGYT
NA TRBV7-9 ASSLALTGTDGYT
many TRBV20-1 SAGASGRPSYEQY
many TRBV5-1 ASRGEDYGYT
many TRBV28 ASSLPGLQTYEQY
NA TRBV20-1 SASPPSAGVVEQY
NA TRBV2 ASRKGQMNTEAF
many TRBV12-3/TRBV12-4 ASSLSGSSDTQY
few TRBV24-1 ATSDGGELF
many TRBV6-1 ASKYGTGGRYEQY
many TRBV6-1 ASSLDRGDEQY
NA TRBV5-4 ASSLSGSFFDEQF
NA TRBV25-1 ASSVGQGSGNTIY
few TRBV29-1 SVGLNDQLDTIY
few TRBV12-3/TRBV12-4 ASSSGTSITHNEQF
few TRBV10-3 AISALAGGPNEQF
many TRBV30 AWSPGRAKNIQY
NA TRBV29-1 SVVLANWAGKLF
few TRBV9 ASSGRQGFGETQY
many TRBV12-3/TRBV12-4 ASRLRGVNTEAF
few TRBV12-5 ASDHRGSSYEQY
NA TRBV7-6 ASSLNYPGLGVANEQF
many TRBV28 ASRGLGGSVYEQY
many TRBV5-1 ASSLAGGANYGYT
many TRBV6-2/TRBV6-3 ASSYSRVQDYGYT
NA TRBV24-1 ATSDLGGTEAF
many TRBV3-1 ASSLTGDRVYEQY